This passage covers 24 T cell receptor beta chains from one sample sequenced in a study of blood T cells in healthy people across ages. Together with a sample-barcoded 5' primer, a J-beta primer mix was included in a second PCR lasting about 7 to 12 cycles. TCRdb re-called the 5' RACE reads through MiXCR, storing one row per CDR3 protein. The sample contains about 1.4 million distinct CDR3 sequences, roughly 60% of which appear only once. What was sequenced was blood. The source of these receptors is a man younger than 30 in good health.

The CDR3 DNA is TGTGCCAGCACCACGACTAGCGGGGAAGAGACCCAGTACTTC. Protein product: CASTTTSGEETQYF. The rearrangement joins TRBV6-5 to TRBJ2-5; 11 nucleotides agree with TRBD2. Trimming at V came to 7 bases and at J to 3 bases, leaving 4 bases not matched to a gene. Germline V gene data show CDR1 as MNHEY and CDR2 as SVGAGI. The CDR3 extends over 14 amino acids.

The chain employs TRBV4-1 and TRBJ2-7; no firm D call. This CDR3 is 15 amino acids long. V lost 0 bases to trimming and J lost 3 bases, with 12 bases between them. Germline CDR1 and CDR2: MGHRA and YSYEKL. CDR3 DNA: TGCGCCAGCAGCCAAGAGCCGTCCAGATTCTACGAGCAGTACTTC. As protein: CASSQEPSRFYEQYF.

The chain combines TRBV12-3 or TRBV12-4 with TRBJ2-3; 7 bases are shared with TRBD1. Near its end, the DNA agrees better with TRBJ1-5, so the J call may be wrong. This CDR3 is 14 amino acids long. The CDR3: CASSSSGGGQPQHF. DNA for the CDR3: TGTGCCAGCAGTTCCTCAGGGGGAGGTCAGCCCCAGCATTTT.

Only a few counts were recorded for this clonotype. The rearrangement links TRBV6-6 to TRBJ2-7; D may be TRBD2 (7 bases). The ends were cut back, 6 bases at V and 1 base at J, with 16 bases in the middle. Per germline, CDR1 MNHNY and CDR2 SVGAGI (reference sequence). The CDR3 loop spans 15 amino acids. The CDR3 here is CASSSGGAASYEQYF. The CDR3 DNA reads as TGTGCCAGCAGCAGTGGGGGGGCGGCGTCCTACGAGCAGTACTTC.

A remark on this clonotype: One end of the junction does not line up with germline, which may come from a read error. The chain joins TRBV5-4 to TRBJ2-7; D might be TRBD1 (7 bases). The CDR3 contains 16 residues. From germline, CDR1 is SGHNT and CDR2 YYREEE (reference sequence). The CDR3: CARSLAGGTARYEQYF. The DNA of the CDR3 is TGTGCCAGAAGCTTGGCCGGCGGGACAGCTAGGTACGAGCAGTACTTC.

The CDR3 spells CASSQVALGSYNEQFF. CDR3 DNA sequence: TGCGCCAGCAGCCAAGTTGCCCTAGGTTCCTACAATGAGCAGTTCTTC. The gene calls are TRBV4-1 and TRBJ2-1; D gene unclear. Trimming cost V 1 base and J 1 base, with 11 bases left between them. The CDR3 extends over 16 amino acids. Germline lookup yields CDR1 MGHRA and CDR2 YSYEKL.

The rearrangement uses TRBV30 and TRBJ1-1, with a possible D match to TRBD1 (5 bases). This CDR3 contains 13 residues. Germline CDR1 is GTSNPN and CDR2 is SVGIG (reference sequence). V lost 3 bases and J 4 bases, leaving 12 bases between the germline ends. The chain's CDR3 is CAWRAQGSTEAFF. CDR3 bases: TGTGCCTGGAGGGCCCAGGGTTCCACTGAAGCTTTCTTT.

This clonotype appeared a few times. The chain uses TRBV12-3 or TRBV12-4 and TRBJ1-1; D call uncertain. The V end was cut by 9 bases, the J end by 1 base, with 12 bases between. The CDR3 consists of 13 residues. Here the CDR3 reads CASSRGSNTEAFF. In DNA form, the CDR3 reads TGTGCCAGTTCTCGAGGGTCGAACACTGAAGCTTTCTTT.

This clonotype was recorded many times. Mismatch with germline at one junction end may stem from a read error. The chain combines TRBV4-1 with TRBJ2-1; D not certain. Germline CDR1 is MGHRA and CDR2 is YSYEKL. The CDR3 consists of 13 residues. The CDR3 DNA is TGTGCCAGCAGCCCCGGTCGATACAATGAGCAGTTCTTC. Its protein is CASSPGRYNEQFF.

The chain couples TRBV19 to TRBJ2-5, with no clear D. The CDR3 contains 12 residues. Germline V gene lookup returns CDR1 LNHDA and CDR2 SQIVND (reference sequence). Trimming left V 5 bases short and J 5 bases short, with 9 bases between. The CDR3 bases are TGTGCCAGTAGTCGACATGGGGAGACCCAGTACTTC. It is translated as CASSRHGETQYF.

CDR3 region: CAIPTSGGTPPYNEQFF. As DNA, the CDR3 is TGTGCCATCCCGACTAGCGGGGGGACCCCTCCTTACAATGAGCAGTTCTTC. The V and J genes are TRBV2 and TRBJ2-1; 13 bases align to TRBD2. Germline CDR1 SNHLY, CDR2 FYNNEI. This CDR3 is built from 17 residues. V lost 10 bases, J lost 4 bases, and 13 bases stayed unmatched.

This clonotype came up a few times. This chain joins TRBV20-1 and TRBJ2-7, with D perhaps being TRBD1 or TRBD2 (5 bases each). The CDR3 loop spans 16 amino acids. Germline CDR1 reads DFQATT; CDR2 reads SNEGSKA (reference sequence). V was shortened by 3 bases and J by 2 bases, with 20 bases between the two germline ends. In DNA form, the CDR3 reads TGCAGTGCTAGTTCAGCCGGGACGAAAGGAACCTACGAGCAGTACTTC. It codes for CSASSAGTKGTYEQYF.

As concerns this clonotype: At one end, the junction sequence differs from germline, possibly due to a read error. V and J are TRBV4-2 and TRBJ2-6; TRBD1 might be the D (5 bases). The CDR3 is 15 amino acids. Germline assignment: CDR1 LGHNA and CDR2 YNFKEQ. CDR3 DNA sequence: TGTGCCAGCAGCCAAGAGGGCTCTGGGGCCAACGTCCTGGCTTTC. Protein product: CASSQEGSGANVLAF.

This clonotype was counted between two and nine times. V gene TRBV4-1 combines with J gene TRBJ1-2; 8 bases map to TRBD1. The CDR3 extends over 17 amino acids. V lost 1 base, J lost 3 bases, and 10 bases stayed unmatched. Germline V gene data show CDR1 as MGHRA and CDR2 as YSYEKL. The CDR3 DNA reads TGCGCCAGCAGCCAAGTAGGGCCAAACAGGGGGGACTATGGCTACACCTTC. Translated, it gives CASSQVGPNRGDYGYTF.

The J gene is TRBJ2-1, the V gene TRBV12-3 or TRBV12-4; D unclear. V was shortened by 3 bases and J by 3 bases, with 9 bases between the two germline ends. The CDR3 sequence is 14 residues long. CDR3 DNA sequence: TGTGCCAGCAGTTTCGGCTCGAACTACAATGAGCAGTTCTTC. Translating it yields CASSFGSNYNEQFF.

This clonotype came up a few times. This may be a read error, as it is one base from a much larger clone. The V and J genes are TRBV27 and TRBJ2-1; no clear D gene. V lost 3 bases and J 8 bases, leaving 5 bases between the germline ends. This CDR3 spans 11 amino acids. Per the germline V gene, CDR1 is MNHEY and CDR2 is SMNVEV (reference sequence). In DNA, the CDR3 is TGTGCCAGCAGTTTTGGGCATGAGCAGTTCTTC. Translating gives CASSFGHEQFF.

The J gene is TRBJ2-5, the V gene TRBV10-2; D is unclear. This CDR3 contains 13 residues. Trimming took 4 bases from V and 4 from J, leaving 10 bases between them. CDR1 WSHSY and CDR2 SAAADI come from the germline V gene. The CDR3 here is CASSGMRGETQYF. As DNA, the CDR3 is TGCGCCAGCAGTGGGATGAGAGGAGAGACCCAGTACTTC.

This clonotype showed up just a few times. The CDR3 is CASSLRTGTGANVLTF. CDR3 bases: TGTGCCAGCAGTTTACGTACAGGGACTGGGGCCAACGTCCTGACTTTC. V gene TRBV27 combines with J gene TRBJ2-6, with D perhaps TRBD1 (6 bases). V lost 2 bases, J lost 2 bases, and 10 bases lay in between. CDR1 and CDR2 from the germline V gene are MNHEY and SMNVEV (reference sequence). This CDR3 comprises 16 residues.

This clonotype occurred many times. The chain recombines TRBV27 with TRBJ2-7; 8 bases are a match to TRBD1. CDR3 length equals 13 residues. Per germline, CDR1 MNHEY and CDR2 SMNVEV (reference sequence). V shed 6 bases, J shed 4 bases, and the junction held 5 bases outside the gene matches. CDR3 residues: CASSLGTGYEQYF. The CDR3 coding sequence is TGTGCCAGCAGCTTAGGGACAGGTTACGAGCAGTACTTC.

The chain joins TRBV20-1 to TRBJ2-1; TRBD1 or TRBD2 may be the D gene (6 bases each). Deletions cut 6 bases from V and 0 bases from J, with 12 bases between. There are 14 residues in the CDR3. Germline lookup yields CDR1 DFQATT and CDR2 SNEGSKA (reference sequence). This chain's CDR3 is CSARGDRSYNEQFF. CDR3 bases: TGCAGTGCAAGGGGGGACCGCTCCTACAATGAGCAGTTCTTC.

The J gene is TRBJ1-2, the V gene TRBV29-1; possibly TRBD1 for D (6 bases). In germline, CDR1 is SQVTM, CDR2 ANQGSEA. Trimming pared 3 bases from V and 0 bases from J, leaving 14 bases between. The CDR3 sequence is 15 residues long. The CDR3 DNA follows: TGCAGCGTTGAGGGAGACAGGTCAGCTAACTATGGCTACACCTTC. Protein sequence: CSVEGDRSANYGYTF.

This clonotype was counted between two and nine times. In DNA form, the CDR3 reads TGCGCCAGCAGCCAAGACTTAGGGTCGGCGACCTCCTATAATTCACCCCTCCACTTT. Amino acid sequence: CASSQDLGSATSYNSPLHF. This chain joins TRBV4-3 and TRBJ1-6; D remains unclear. The CDR3 contains 19 residues. The ends were cut back, 0 bases at V and 0 bases at J, with 15 bases in the middle. From germline, CDR1 is LGHNA and CDR2 YSLEER.

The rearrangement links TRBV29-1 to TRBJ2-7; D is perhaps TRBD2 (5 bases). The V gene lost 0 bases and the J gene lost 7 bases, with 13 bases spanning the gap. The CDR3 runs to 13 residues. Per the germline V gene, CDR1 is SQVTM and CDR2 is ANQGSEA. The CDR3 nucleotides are TGCAGCGTTGAAGAGGGATTAAAGCGGGAGCAGTACTTC. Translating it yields CSVEEGLKREQYF.

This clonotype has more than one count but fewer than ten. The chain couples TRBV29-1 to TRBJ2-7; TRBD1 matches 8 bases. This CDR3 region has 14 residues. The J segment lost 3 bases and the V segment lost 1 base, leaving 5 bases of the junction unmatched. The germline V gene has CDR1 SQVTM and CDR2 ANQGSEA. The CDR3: CSVEVGQENYEQYF. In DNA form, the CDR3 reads TGCAGCGTTGAAGTGGGACAGGAGAACTACGAGCAGTACTTC.